The T cell receptor (beta chain) described here comes from a study of cytomegalovirus exposure and HLA in healthy donors. The CDR3 runs 13 residues. V was trimmed by 0 bases and J by 9 bases, leaving 9 bases between them. Germline values: CDR1 SGHTA, CDR2 FQGNSA. The PCR employed 60 Vbeta primers together with 13 Jbeta primers. Libraries were prepared by immunoSEQ multiplex PCR; TCRdb keeps only in-frame clonotypes and omits some of them. The data hold approximately 140,000 clones, with 65% to 90% observed a single time. The V and J genes are TRBV7-2 and TRBJ2-1, with D perhaps TRBD2 (6 bases). The sample comprised PBMCs. The TCR comes from a girl aged 2-10 years in good health and CMV-seronegative. The chain's CDR3 is CASSLARESEQFF. The CDR3 DNA is TGTGCCAGCAGCTTAGCTCGGGAGAGTGAGCAGTTCTTC.